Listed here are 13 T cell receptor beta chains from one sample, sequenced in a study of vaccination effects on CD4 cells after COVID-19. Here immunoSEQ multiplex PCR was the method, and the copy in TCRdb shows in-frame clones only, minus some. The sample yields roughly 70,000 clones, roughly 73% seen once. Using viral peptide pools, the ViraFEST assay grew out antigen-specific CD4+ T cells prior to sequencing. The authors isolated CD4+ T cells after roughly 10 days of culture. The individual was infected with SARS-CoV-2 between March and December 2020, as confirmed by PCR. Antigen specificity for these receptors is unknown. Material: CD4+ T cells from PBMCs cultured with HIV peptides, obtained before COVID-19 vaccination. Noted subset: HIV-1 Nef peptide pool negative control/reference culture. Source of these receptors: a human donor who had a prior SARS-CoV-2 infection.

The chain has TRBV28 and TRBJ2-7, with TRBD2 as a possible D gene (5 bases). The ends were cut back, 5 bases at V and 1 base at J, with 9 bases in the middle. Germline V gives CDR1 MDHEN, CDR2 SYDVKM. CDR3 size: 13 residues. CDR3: CASSVSGSYEQYF. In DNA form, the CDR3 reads TGTGCCAGCAGTGTCAGCGGATCCTACGAGCAGTACTTC.

The CDR3 coding sequence is TGCGCCAGCAGCCTCGAGCCGGCTAGTGGCGAGCAGTACTTC. Protein: CASSLEPASGEQYF. This rearrangement joins TRBV5-1 to TRBJ2-7; no definite D call. The CDR3 has 14 amino acids. Germline V CDR1 and CDR2: SGHRS, YFSETQ. V gave up 4 bases and J gave up 6 bases, with 17 bases separating them.

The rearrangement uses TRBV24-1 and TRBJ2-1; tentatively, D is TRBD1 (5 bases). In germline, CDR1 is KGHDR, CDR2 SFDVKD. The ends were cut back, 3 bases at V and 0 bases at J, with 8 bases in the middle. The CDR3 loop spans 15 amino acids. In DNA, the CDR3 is TGTGCCACCAGTGATGGAAGGGGCTCCTACAATGAGCAGTTCTTC. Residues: CATSDGRGSYNEQFF.

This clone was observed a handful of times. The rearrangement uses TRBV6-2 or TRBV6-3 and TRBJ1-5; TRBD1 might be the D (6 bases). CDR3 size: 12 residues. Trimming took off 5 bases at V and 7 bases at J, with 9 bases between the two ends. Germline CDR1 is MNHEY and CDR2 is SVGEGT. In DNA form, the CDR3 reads TGTGCCAGCAGTACGGGGGGCCAGCCCCAGCATTTT. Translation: CASSTGGQPQHF.

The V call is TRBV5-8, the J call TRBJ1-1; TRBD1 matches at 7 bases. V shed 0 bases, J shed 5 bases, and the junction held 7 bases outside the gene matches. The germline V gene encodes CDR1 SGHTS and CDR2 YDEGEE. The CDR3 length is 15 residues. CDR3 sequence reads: CASSLGDRRRTEAFF. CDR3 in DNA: TGTGCCAGCAGCTTGGGGGACAGACGGCGGACTGAAGCTTTCTTT.

CDR3 bases: TGTGCCAGTAGTATTGGGGGGCCGAACACTGAAGCTTTCTTT. Protein product: CASSIGGPNTEAFF. The chain recombines TRBV19 with TRBJ1-1, with D perhaps matching TRBD1 (6 bases). V was cut by 3 bases and J by 1 base, with 9 bases left in between. This CDR3 is built from 14 residues. The germline CDR1 and CDR2 sequences are LNHDA and SQIVND (reference sequence). The variable domain in full, completed from reference TRBV19 and TRBJ1-1, reads DGGITQSPKYLFRKEGQNVTLSCEQNLNHDAMYWYRQDPGQGLRLIYYSQIVNDFQKGDIAEGYSVSREKKESFPLTVTSAQKNPTAFYLCASSIGGPNTEAFFGQGTRLTVV.

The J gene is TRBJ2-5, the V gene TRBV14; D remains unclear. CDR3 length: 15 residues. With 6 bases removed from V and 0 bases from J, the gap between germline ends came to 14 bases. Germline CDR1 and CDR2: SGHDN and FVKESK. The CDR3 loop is CASSSLDLYQETQYF. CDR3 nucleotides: TGTGCCAGCAGTTCCCTGGATCTGTACCAAGAGACCCAGTACTTC.

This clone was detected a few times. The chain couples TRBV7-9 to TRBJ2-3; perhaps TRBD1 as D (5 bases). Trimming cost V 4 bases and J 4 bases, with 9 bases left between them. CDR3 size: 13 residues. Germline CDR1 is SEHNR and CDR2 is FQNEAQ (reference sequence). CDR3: CASSSVGADTQYF. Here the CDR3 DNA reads TGTGCCAGCAGCTCGGTAGGGGCAGATACGCAGTATTTT.

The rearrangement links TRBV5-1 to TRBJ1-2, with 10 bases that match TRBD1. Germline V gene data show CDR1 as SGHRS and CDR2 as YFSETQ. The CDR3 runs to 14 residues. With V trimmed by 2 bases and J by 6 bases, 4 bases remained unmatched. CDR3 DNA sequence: TGCGCCAGCAGCTTCGACAGGGGGCTAGATGGCTACACCTTC. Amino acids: CASSFDRGLDGYTF.

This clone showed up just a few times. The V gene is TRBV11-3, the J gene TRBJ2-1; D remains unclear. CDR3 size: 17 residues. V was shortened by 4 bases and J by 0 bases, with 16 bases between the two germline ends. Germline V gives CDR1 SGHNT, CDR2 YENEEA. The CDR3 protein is CASSSAGTFSSYNEQFF. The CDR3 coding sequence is TGTGCCAGCAGCTCCGCAGGCACATTTAGCTCCTACAATGAGCAGTTCTTC.

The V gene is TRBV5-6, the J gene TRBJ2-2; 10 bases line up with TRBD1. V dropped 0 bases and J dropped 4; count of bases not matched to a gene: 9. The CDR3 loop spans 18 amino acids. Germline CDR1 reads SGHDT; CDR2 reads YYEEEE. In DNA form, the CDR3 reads TGTGCCAGCAGCTTGGGCCCACCGGGACAGGGGAGCACCGGGGAGCTGTTTTTT. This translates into CASSLGPPGQGSTGELFF.

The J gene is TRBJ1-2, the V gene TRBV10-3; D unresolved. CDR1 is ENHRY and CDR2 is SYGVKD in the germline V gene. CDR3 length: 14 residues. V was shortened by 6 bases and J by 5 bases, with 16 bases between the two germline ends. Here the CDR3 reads CAISPGSGMYGYTF. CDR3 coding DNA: TGTGCCATCAGCCCGGGATCGGGTATGTATGGCTACACCTTC.

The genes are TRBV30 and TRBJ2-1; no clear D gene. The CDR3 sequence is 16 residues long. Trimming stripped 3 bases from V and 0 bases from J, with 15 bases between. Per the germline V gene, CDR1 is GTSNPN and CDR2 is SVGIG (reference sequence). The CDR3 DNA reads TGTGCCTGGAGAAAAGGGTCAATCCTCTCCTACAATGAGCAGTTCTTC. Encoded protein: CAWRKGSILSYNEQFF.